This TCR beta chain was captured in a study of T cell responses to AZD1222 COVID-19 vaccine. Data came from immunoSEQ multiplex PCR; TCRdb stores just in-frame clones and leaves some out. The table lists 100,000 to 150,000 clones, under 90% of them singletons, with about 20% in the top ten. Germline CDR1 SGDLS, CDR2 YYNGEE. Trimming took 0 bases from V and 3 from J, leaving 18 bases between them. This CDR3 is 18 amino acids long. The chain combines TRBV9 with TRBJ2-2; no reliable D call. This sequence originates from an adult in good health. The sample in question was peripheral blood, obtained on day 0 of AZD1222 vaccination. The CDR3 spells CASSVGVSSPTYTGELFF. The CDR3 DNA reads TGTGCCAGCAGCGTAGGCGTGTCGTCTCCTACATACACCGGGGAGCTGTTTTTT.